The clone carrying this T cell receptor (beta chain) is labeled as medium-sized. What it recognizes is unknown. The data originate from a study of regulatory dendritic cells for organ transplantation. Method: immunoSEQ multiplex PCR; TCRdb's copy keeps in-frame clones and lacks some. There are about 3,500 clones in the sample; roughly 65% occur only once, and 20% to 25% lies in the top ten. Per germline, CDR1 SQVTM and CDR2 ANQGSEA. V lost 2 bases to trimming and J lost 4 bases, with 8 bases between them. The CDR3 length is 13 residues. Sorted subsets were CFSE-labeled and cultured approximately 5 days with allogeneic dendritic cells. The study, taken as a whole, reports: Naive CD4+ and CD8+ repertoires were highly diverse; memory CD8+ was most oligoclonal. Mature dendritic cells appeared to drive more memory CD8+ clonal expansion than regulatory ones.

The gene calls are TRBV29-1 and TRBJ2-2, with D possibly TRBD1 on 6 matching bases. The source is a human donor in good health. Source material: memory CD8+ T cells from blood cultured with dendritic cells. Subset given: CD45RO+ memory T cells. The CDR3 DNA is TGCAGCGTTGAAATACAGGGCACCGGGGAGCTGTTTTTT. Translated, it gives CSVEIQGTGELFF.